This passage covers 32 T cell receptor beta chains from one sample sequenced in a study of blood T cell repertoires in COVID-19. Sequencing was performed with immunoSEQ multiplex PCR; in TCRdb, only in-frame clones are kept and a portion is missing. The repertoire holds about 96,000 clones, with about 88% as singletons. Sequencing was done on a sample of peripheral blood. All receptors derive from an older woman with acute or convalescent COVID-19.

This clone came up a few times. A much larger clonotype is one base distant, so this may be a read error. This chain connects TRBV9 to TRBJ2-5, with 7 nucleotides matching TRBD2. The trim removed 2 bases at V and 1 base at J, leaving 2 bases unmatched. CDR3 length equals 14 residues. CDR1 and CDR2 (germline): SGDLS, YYNGEE. This CDR3 is CASSVGTTQETQYF. The CDR3 nucleotides read TGTGCCAGCAGCGTCGGGACTACCCAAGAGACCCAGTACTTC. The full variable domain, completed using reference TRBV9 and TRBJ2-5, is DSGVTQTPKHLITATGQRVTLRCSPRSGDLSVYWYQQSLDQGLQFLIQYYNGEERAKGNILERFSAQQFPDLHSELNLSSLELGDSALYFCASSVGTTQETQYFGPGTRLLVL.

The CDR3 DNA follows: TGTGCCATCGGACAGGGGGCTGGTGAAAAACTGTTTTTT. Translating it yields CAIGQGAGEKLFF. This chain uses TRBV10-3 with TRBJ1-4, with 11 bases fitting TRBD1. Germline V gene data show CDR1 as ENHRY and CDR2 as SYGVKD. The CDR3 contains 13 residues. J was trimmed by 7 bases and V by 8 bases; bases with no gene match: 3.

This rearrangement joins TRBV5-6 to TRBJ2-7, with D perhaps matching TRBD1 (6 bases). Trimming pared 1 base from V and 2 bases from J, leaving 10 bases between. This CDR3 comprises 14 residues. Germline V gene lookup returns CDR1 SGHDT and CDR2 YYEEEE. The DNA for the CDR3 is TGTGCCAGCAGCTTGTTGGACAGAGCCTACGAGCAGTACTTC. It translates to CASSLLDRAYEQYF. Supplemented by reference TRBV5-6 and TRBJ2-7, the full variable domain reads DAGVTQSPTHLIKTRGQQVTLRCSPKSGHDTVSWYQQALGQGPQFIFQYYEEEERQRGNFPDRFSGHQFPNYSSELNVNALLLGDSALYLCASSLLDRAYEQYFGPGTRLTVT.

The chain combines TRBV27 with TRBJ1-2, with TRBD1 identical over 8 bases. The CDR3 is 15 residues long. The germline CDR1 and CDR2 sequences are MNHEY and SMNVEV (reference sequence). V dropped 5 bases and J dropped 5; count of bases not matched to a gene: 10. The CDR3 region has the DNA TGTGCCAGCAGTCCAGACAGGGGTGGTTTTTATGGCTACACCTTC. This translates into CASSPDRGGFYGYTF.

V is TRBV5-1 and J is TRBJ2-7; TRBD1 agrees at 9 bases. Germline V lookup: CDR1 SGHRS, CDR2 YFSETQ. J lost 2 bases, V lost 5 bases, and 2 bases had no gene match. The CDR3 covers 13 residues. The CDR3 DNA reads TGCGCCAGCAGTCGGGACAGGGCCTACGAGCAGTACTTC. Translating gives CASSRDRAYEQYF. Combining the CDR3 with reference TRBV5-1 and TRBJ2-7 gives the whole variable domain KAGVTQTPRYLIKTRGQQVTLSCSPISGHRSVSWYQQTPGQGLQFLFEYFSETQRNKGNFPGRFSGRQFSNSRSEMNVSTLELGDSALYLCASSRDRAYEQYFGPGTRLTVT.

The CDR3, as DNA: TGTGCCAGCAGTAGGACAGAAGAGACCCAGTACTTC. It is translated as CASSRTEETQYF. J is TRBJ2-5 and V is TRBV6-6, with D possibly being TRBD1 (6 bases). CDR3 length equals 12 residues. Trimming pared 5 bases from V and 3 bases from J, leaving 7 bases between. Germline V CDR1 and CDR2: MNHNY, SVGAGI (reference sequence).

V is TRBV10-3 and J is TRBJ1-5; 10 bases agree with TRBD1. V gave up 3 bases and J gave up 5 bases; unmatched junction bases: 7. Per the germline V gene, CDR1 is ENHRY and CDR2 is SYGVKD. The CDR3 is 16 residues long. CDR3 in DNA: TGTGCCATCAGTGACGGGACAGGGGTTTTGGATCAGCCCCAGCATTTT. It codes for CAISDGTGVLDQPQHF.

This rearrangement joins TRBV4-1 to TRBJ2-5; possible D gene TRBD1, 5 bases. The CDR3 contains 15 residues. V lost 0 bases, J lost 6 bases, and 14 bases lay in between. Germline V gene lookup returns CDR1 MGHRA and CDR2 YSYEKL. The CDR3 loop reads CASSQEGRGGKTQYF. CDR3 sequence (DNA): TGCGCCAGCAGCCAAGAAGGTAGGGGTGGGAAGACCCAGTACTTC.

The chain recombines TRBV19 with TRBJ1-4; possibly TRBD1 for D (6 bases). The V gene lost 3 bases and the J gene lost 3 bases, with 14 bases spanning the gap. This CDR3 spans 16 amino acids. Germline loops: CDR1 LNHDA, CDR2 SQIVND (reference sequence). The CDR3 is CASSIGGALSNEKLFF. CDR3 bases: TGTGCCAGTAGTATCGGGGGGGCTCTGTCTAATGAAAAACTGTTTTTT.

This sequence joins TRBV6-5 and TRBJ1-6; tentatively, D is TRBD1 (6 bases). This CDR3 has 16 residues. Trimming took 4 bases from V and 7 from J, leaving 17 bases between them. In germline, CDR1 is MNHEY, CDR2 SVGAGI. The CDR3 DNA follows: TGTGCCAGCAGTTTTCCAACAGGGTTGGGCAATTCACCCCTCCACTTT. Translation gives CASSFPTGLGNSPLHF.

The V gene is TRBV4-1, the J gene TRBJ2-3; 8 bases line up with TRBD2. The germline gives CDR1 MGHRA, CDR2 YSYEKL. Trimming cost V 5 bases and J 0 bases; bases outside gene matches: 7. CDR3 length equals 16 residues. CDR3 nucleotides: TGCGCCAGCAGCGTACCTAGCGGGTTAAGCACAGATACGCAGTATTTT. Amino acids: CASSVPSGLSTDTQYF.

This clone was recorded only once. This chain links TRBV7-8 with TRBJ2-5, with 8 bases fitting TRBD2. The CDR3 totals 16 residues. Germline V gives CDR1 SGHVS, CDR2 FQNEAQ. The ends lost 1 base at V and 2 bases at J; junction bases unmatched: 6. In nucleotides, the CDR3 is TGTGCCAGCAGCTTAGTCGTAGCGGGGTTTCAAGAGACCCAGTACTTC. It translates to CASSLVVAGFQETQYF.

The CDR3 bases are TGTGCCAGCAGCTTAGGGGGCAGGTCCAATTCACCCCTCCACTTT. Its protein is CASSLGGRSNSPLHF. The chain carries TRBV11-3 and TRBJ1-6; possibly TRBD1 for D (5 bases). Between the trimmed V and J ends, which lost 1 base and 7 bases, there was a span of 11 bases. CDR1 and CDR2 (germline): SGHNT, YENEEA. This CDR3 has 15 amino acids.

CDR3: CATRQTLNYGYTF. The CDR3 region has the DNA TGTGCCACCCGGCAGACTTTAAACTATGGCTACACCTTC. This rearrangement joins TRBV28 to TRBJ1-2, with D unresolved. Trimming cost V 10 bases and J 2 bases, with 14 bases left between them. This CDR3 comprises 13 residues. Germline CDR1 is MDHEN and CDR2 is SYDVKM.

The J gene is TRBJ2-2, the V gene TRBV5-1; the match to TRBD2 covers 10 bases. From germline, CDR1 is SGHRS and CDR2 YFSETQ. This CDR3 has 19 residues. J was trimmed by 1 base and V by 0 bases; bases with no gene match: 9. CDR3 DNA: TGCGCCAGCAGCTTGGGCCTAGCGGGGGATCTTATGAACACCGGGGAGCTGTTTTTT. Protein product: CASSLGLAGDLMNTGELFF.

The rearrangement links TRBV6-5 to TRBJ2-7; 7 bases agree with TRBD2. Germline CDR1 reads MNHEY; CDR2 reads SVGAGI. CDR3 size: 15 residues. V was clipped by 0 bases and J by 4 bases; unmatched bases: 6. The CDR3 DNA reads as TGTGCCAGCAGTTACTCGCCCCGGGGGGTATACGAGCAGTACTTC. This gives the protein CASSYSPRGVYEQYF.

This clone was seen only a few times. The chain links TRBV24-1 to TRBJ2-7, with a weak D call TRBD1 (6 bases). Germline CDR1 KGHDR, CDR2 SFDVKD. V lost 0 bases and J lost 2, with 16 bases in between. CDR3 size: 17 residues. CDR3 coding DNA: TGTGCCACCAGTGATTTGGAGGAGGCTGCAGGGGCCTACGAGCAGTACTTC. Protein: CATSDLEEAAGAYEQYF.

The chain employs TRBV4-2 and TRBJ1-6; 7 bases fit TRBD1. Germline V gives CDR1 LGHNA, CDR2 YNFKEQ. This CDR3 spans 14 amino acids. V trimming: 6 bases; J trimming: 8 bases; junction bases outside the gene matches: 7. The chain's CDR3 is CASSAGTAYSPLHF. The CDR3 nucleotides read TGTGCCAGCAGTGCCGGGACAGCCTATTCACCCCTCCACTTT.

This chain joins TRBV5-5 and TRBJ2-7; D is perhaps TRBD2 (5 bases). The germline V gene encodes CDR1 SGHKS and CDR2 YYEKEE (reference sequence). This CDR3 is 15 amino acids long. The germline V and J ends were trimmed by 0 bases and 0 bases, with 10 bases remaining between them. The CDR3 bases are TGTGCCAGCAGCTTGGCCGGCGGGCTCTCCTACGAGCAGTACTTC. As protein: CASSLAGGLSYEQYF.

This clone was detected once. V gene TRBV3-1 (or the pseudogene TRBV3-2) combines with J gene TRBJ2-1, with D possibly matching TRBD2 (5 bases). Trimming pared 0 bases from V and 4 bases from J, leaving 13 bases between. This CDR3 is built from 16 residues. Looked up from germline, CDR1 is LGHDT and CDR2 is YNNKEL (reference sequence). CDR3 loop: CASSQDGPGFYNEQFF. For the CDR3, the DNA is TGTGCCAGCAGCCAAGATGGTCCGGGGTTTTACAATGAGCAGTTCTTC.

The rearrangement joins TRBV14 to TRBJ1-2; TRBD1 agrees at 9 bases. Germline loops: CDR1 SGHDN, CDR2 FVKESK. CDR3 length: 19 residues. J lost 1 base, V lost 4 bases, and 16 bases had no gene match. The CDR3 loop reads CASSPLPGQGKGFNYGYTF. The CDR3 bases are TGTGCCAGCAGCCCCCTTCCGGGACAGGGTAAAGGGTTTAACTATGGCTACACCTTC.

There are a few counts of this clone. The chain combines TRBV7-3 with TRBJ2-7; TRBD2 might be the D (6 bases). Germline loops: CDR1 SGHTA, CDR2 FQGTGA. This CDR3 spans 15 amino acids. V lost 5 bases and J lost 2, with 16 bases in between. CDR3 DNA: TGTGCCAGCAGCCCTGACGGAGGGAAGGCCTACGAGCAGTACTTC. This translates into CASSPDGGKAYEQYF.

The V call is TRBV19, the J call TRBJ1-5; TRBD1 agrees at 9 bases. Germline trimming cut 6 bases from V and 5 bases from J; bases unmatched to any gene: 8. CDR1 is LNHDA, CDR2 SQIVND, per germline (reference sequence). The CDR3 is made up of 15 amino acids. The CDR3 loop is CASSVTGGWDQPQHF. CDR3 sequence (DNA): TGTGCCAGTAGCGTCACAGGGGGCTGGGATCAGCCCCAGCATTTT.

This sequence joins TRBV5-6 and TRBJ1-6, with TRBD1 matching 11 bases. Trimming at V came to 2 bases and at J to 10 bases, leaving 2 bases not matched to a gene. The length of the CDR3 is 14 residues. Germline assignment: CDR1 SGHDT and CDR2 YYEEEE. CDR3 DNA: TGTGCCAGCAGCTTTGGGACAGGGGGGTCACCCCTCCACTTT. Its translation: CASSFGTGGSPLHF.

The chain links TRBV11-3 to TRBJ1-4; D is perhaps TRBD1 (6 bases). The CDR3 has 16 residues. Per germline, CDR1 SGHNT and CDR2 YENEEA. Trimming removed 5 bases from V and 8 bases from J, with 21 bases in between. The CDR3 protein is CASSPSRTAVPEKLFF. The CDR3 nucleotides are TGTGCCAGCAGCCCAAGTCGGACAGCGGTTCCGGAAAAACTGTTTTTT.

The rearrangement links TRBV18 to TRBJ1-1; 10 bases fit TRBD1. V dropped 6 bases and J dropped 2; count of bases not matched to a gene: 9. CDR3 length: 16 amino acids. Germline lookup yields CDR1 KGHSH and CDR2 LQKENI. For the CDR3, the DNA is TGTGCCAGCTCCCCGGGACAGGGGTATGGAAACACTGAAGCTTTCTTT. Translation gives CASSPGQGYGNTEAFF.

The gene calls are TRBV7-2 and TRBJ2-1, with 10 nucleotides matching TRBD2. This CDR3 is 15 amino acids long. Trimming cost V 6 bases and J 2 bases; bases outside gene matches: 4. Germline CDR1 is SGHTA and CDR2 is FQGNSA. The CDR3 loop reads CASRLAGAPYNEQFF. The CDR3 region has the DNA TGTGCCAGCAGGCTAGCGGGGGCCCCCTACAATGAGCAGTTCTTC.

By sample fraction, this clone is medium-sized. The chain has TRBV5-4 and TRBJ1-2, with D perhaps TRBD1 (5 bases). V lost 0 bases, J lost 4 bases, and 19 bases lay in between. This CDR3 spans 17 amino acids. Germline loops: CDR1 SGHNT, CDR2 YYREEE (reference sequence). CDR3 in amino acids: CASSLGKTVNFGYGYTF. CDR3 in DNA: TGTGCCAGCAGCTTGGGGAAGACAGTTAACTTCGGCTATGGCTACACCTTC.

V and J are TRBV4-2 and TRBJ1-2; possibly TRBD1 for D (6 bases). The CDR3 extends over 14 amino acids. CDR1 LGHNA and CDR2 YNFKEQ come from the germline V gene. V was trimmed by 0 bases and J by 4 bases, leaving 9 bases between them. The CDR3 protein is CASSQDDRRYGYTF. CDR3 coding DNA: TGTGCCAGCAGCCAAGATGACAGGCGCTATGGCTACACCTTC.

CDR3 amino acids: CASEGQGPNYGYTF. The CDR3 nucleotides are TGTGCCAGCGAGGGACAGGGCCCCAACTATGGCTACACCTTC. This chain links TRBV6-6 with TRBJ1-2; the match to TRBD1 covers 9 bases. There are 14 residues in the CDR3. The ends lost 8 bases at V and 2 bases at J; junction bases unmatched: 6. Germline V lookup: CDR1 MNHNY, CDR2 SVGAGI (reference sequence).

The chain carries TRBV7-5 and TRBJ1-1; the table's TRBD1 call for D was not verified on the DNA. TRBV7-5 is a pseudogene. CDR3 length: 15 residues. The CDR3 DNA reads as TGTGCCAGAAGCCGCCGGACAGGGTGGAACACTGAAGCTTTCTTT. This encodes CARSRRTGWNTEAFF.

V gene TRBV29-1 combines with J gene TRBJ1-2; no firm D call. CDR3 length: 14 amino acids. Trimming took off 7 bases at V and 2 bases at J, with 17 bases between the two ends. Germline V gives CDR1 SQVTM, CDR2 ANQGSEA. CDR3 sequence (DNA): TGCAGCGCCGGGGTCTCTGGGCCAAACTATGGCTACACCTTC. Translated, it gives CSAGVSGPNYGYTF. Full variable domain (rest looked up from reference TRBV29-1 and TRBJ1-2): SAVISQKPSRDICQRGTSLTIQCQVDSQVTMMFWYRQQPGQSLTLIATANQGSEATYESGFVIDKFPISRPNLTFSTLTVSNMSPEDSSIYLCSAGVSGPNYGYTFGSGTRLTVV.